Listed here are 8 T cell receptor beta chains from one sample, sequenced in a study of T cells in Graves' hyperthyroidism and ophthalmopathy. Researchers amplified the TCR beta CDR3 regions from RNA transcripts. Researchers ran a first-round RT-PCR on the TCR CDR3 using the HTBI primer set. TCRdb passed the multiplex PCR reads through MiXCR, listing each CDR3 protein once. The data hold roughly 350,000 distinct CDR3 sequences, with about 14% observed a single time. Sequenced material: blood. These TCRs come from a woman aged 25-40 years with Graves' ophthalmopathy.

In its sample, this clonotype was seen many times. The J gene is TRBJ2-7, the V gene TRBV11-2; TRBD2 matches at 9 bases. Germline V gene sequence: CDR1 SGHAT, CDR2 FQNNGV. The CDR3 runs to 16 residues. Trimming at V came to 5 bases and at J to 4 bases, leaving 12 bases not matched to a gene. The CDR3 DNA follows: TGTGCCAGCAGCCGAAGAGGGCTAGCGGGGTTGTACGAGCAGTACTTC. The encoded protein is CASSRRGLAGLYEQYF.

This clonotype was recorded many times. J is TRBJ2-7 and V is TRBV6-1; no definite D call. Germline loops: CDR1 MNHNS, CDR2 SASEGT. There are 12 residues in the CDR3. The ends were cut back, 5 bases at V and 2 bases at J, with 7 bases in the middle. CDR3 protein: CASSTNTYEQYF. CDR3 nucleotide sequence: TGTGCCAGCAGTACTAACACCTACGAGCAGTACTTC.

This clonotype was detected only a few times. The chain is built from TRBV20-1 and TRBJ2-3, with unresolved D. Trimming cost V 3 bases and J 2 bases, with 12 bases left between them. This CDR3 spans 14 amino acids. The germline V gene has CDR1 DFQATT and CDR2 SNEGSKA (reference sequence). CDR3 loop: CSASWQDTTDTQYF. For the CDR3, the DNA is TGCAGTGCTAGCTGGCAGGATACCACAGATACGCAGTATTTT.

The chain combines TRBV28 with TRBJ2-1; TRBD1 is a possible D gene (6 bases). V was cut by 2 bases and J by 8 bases, with 16 bases left in between. Germline values: CDR1 MDHEN, CDR2 SYDVKM. The CDR3 extends over 15 amino acids. CDR3 sequence: CASSLEDLGADEQFF. Written as DNA, the CDR3 is TGTGCCAGCAGTTTAGAAGATCTGGGGGCAGATGAGCAGTTCTTC.

Concerning this clonotype: This could be a read error, since a much larger clone is one nucleotide away. In nucleotides, the CDR3 is TGTGCCAGCTCTGGACAGGAGATTATTACCGGGGAGCTGTTTTTT. This encodes CASSGQEIITGELFF. This chain links TRBV2 with TRBJ2-2; 7 bases line up with TRBD1. The V segment lost 8 bases and the J segment 5 bases; nucleotides outside the gene matches: 11. The CDR3 has 15 residues. The germline V gene encodes CDR1 SNHLY and CDR2 FYNNEI.

The table lists this clonotype with a few counts. The chain links TRBV6-1 to TRBJ1-4, with TRBD1 as a possible D gene (5 bases). In germline, CDR1 is MNHNS, CDR2 SASEGT. The V and J ends lost 6 bases and 8 bases respectively, with 19 bases between them. This CDR3 contains 15 residues. This CDR3 reads CASSKAGASKEKLFF. Here the CDR3 DNA reads TGTGCCAGCAGCAAAGCCGGGGCTTCAAAGGAAAAACTGTTTTTT.

This clonotype was seen ten or more times. The chain combines TRBV18 with TRBJ1-6; 8 bases align to TRBD1. CDR3 length equals 16 residues. The V gene's germline CDR1 is KGHSH and CDR2 LQKENI. J was trimmed by 5 bases and V by 2 bases; bases with no gene match: 5. CDR3 sequence reads: CASSPVSDRDNSPLHF. As DNA, the CDR3 is TGTGCCAGCTCACCAGTATCGGACAGGGATAATTCACCCCTCCACTTT. Full variable domain (outside the CDR3, taken from reference TRBV18 and TRBJ1-6): NAGVMQNPRHLVRRRGQEARLRCSPMKGHSHVYWYRQLPEEGLKFMVYLQKENIIDESGMPKERFSAEFPKEGPSILRIQQVVRGDSAAYFCASSPVSDRDNSPLHFGNGTRLTVT.

Points on this clonotype: A much larger clone sits a single nucleotide away, making a read error possible. The V call is TRBV18, the J call TRBJ1-5; the D gene is possibly TRBD1 (6 bases). Germline lookup yields CDR1 KGHSH and CDR2 LQKENI. Trimming removed 2 bases from V and 2 bases from J, with 13 bases in between. The CDR3 spans 16 residues. The CDR3 DNA is TGTGCCAGCTCACCAACTTCGTCAGGGGGCAATCAGCCCCAGCATTTT. Translation: CASSPTSSGGNQPQHF.